Below, 19 T cell receptor beta chains from the same sample are listed, as sequenced in a study of T cell responses to AZD1222 COVID-19 vaccine. Generated by immunoSEQ multiplex PCR, the TCRdb table keeps only in-frame clones and is missing some. The profile shows roughly 130,000 clones, approximately 88% of them singletons. The sequencing used peripheral blood, collected on day 0 of MenACWY control vaccination. These receptors came from an adult in good health.

V usage is TRBV29-1 and J usage is TRBJ1-2; no clear D. Trimming removed 4 bases from V and 2 bases from J, with 8 bases in between. CDR3 length: 12 residues. Per the germline V gene, CDR1 is SQVTM and CDR2 is ANQGSEA. Here the CDR3 DNA reads TGCAGCGTTGTGACCGCGAACTATGGCTACACCTTC. Protein product: CSVVTANYGYTF.

This clone was detected a few times. The chain couples TRBV20-1 to TRBJ1-3; D is uncertain. This CDR3 spans 11 amino acids. The germline gives CDR1 DFQATT, CDR2 SNEGSKA (reference sequence). V was clipped by 5 bases and J by 4 bases, with 6 bases between them. The CDR3 reads CSALTGNTIYF. CDR3 nucleotide sequence: TGCAGTGCTTTAACAGGAAACACCATATATTTT.

J is TRBJ1-5 and V is TRBV19; D is perhaps TRBD1 (5 bases). Between the trimmed V and J ends, which lost 6 bases and 6 bases, there was a span of 12 bases. Germline V gene sequence: CDR1 LNHDA, CDR2 SQIVND (reference sequence). The CDR3 covers 13 residues. This CDR3 is CASRSTVAQPQHF. The CDR3 DNA reads TGTGCCAGTAGATCGACAGTTGCTCAGCCCCAGCATTTT.

The chain has TRBV4-2 and TRBJ2-1, with D perhaps matching TRBD2 (6 bases). Germline assignment: CDR1 LGHNA and CDR2 YNFKEQ. The V end was cut by 4 bases, the J end by 4 bases, with 11 bases between. CDR3 length equals 14 residues. CDR3 sequence (DNA): TGTGCCAGCAGCCCAAGACTAGGATACAATGAGCAGTTCTTC. Encoded protein: CASSPRLGYNEQFF.

This clone was counted only a few times. Other DNA sequences within the sample encode an identical CDR3. The chain employs TRBV28 and TRBJ1-2; TRBD1 is a possible D gene (6 bases). Germline CDR1 and CDR2: MDHEN and SYDVKM. V was pared by 7 bases and J by 10 bases, with 16 bases between. This CDR3 has 12 amino acids. The CDR3 DNA reads TGTGCCAGCAATCGCCCACAGGGTTTCTACACCTTC. As protein: CASNRPQGFYTF.

The gene calls are TRBV28 and TRBJ2-1, with no clear D. CDR1 and CDR2 (germline): MDHEN, SYDVKM. Trimming shortened V by 1 base and J by 10 bases, and 5 bases separated the two germline ends. The CDR3 length is 11 residues. CDR3 residues: CASSLSREQFF. As DNA, the CDR3 is TGTGCCAGCAGTTTATCCCGGGAGCAGTTCTTC.

The gene calls are TRBV5-4 and TRBJ2-3; tentative D call: TRBD1 (5 bases). Germline CDR1 is SGHNT and CDR2 is YYREEE (reference sequence). V was shortened by 0 bases and J by 0 bases, with 8 bases between the two germline ends. The CDR3 is made up of 15 amino acids. The CDR3 region is CASSLGQISTDTQYF. CDR3 bases: TGTGCCAGCAGCTTGGGACAGATTAGCACAGATACGCAGTATTTT.

The chain carries TRBV28 and TRBJ1-2; D gene ambiguous. Germline V gene sequence: CDR1 MDHEN, CDR2 SYDVKM. CDR3 length: 15 amino acids. Trimming removed 2 bases at V and 6 bases at J, with 16 bases between. The CDR3 bases are TGTGCCAGCAGTTTAGAGACCTCACTCAACAATGGCTACACCTTC. Amino acid sequence: CASSLETSLNNGYTF.

The J gene is TRBJ1-6, the V gene TRBV3-1 (or the pseudogene TRBV3-2); D not resolved. Trimming pared 3 bases from V and 0 bases from J, leaving 6 bases between. The V gene's germline CDR1 is LGHDT and CDR2 YNNKEL (reference sequence). This CDR3 is built from 15 residues. CDR3 protein: CASSHWSSYNSPLHF. Here the CDR3 DNA reads TGTGCCAGCAGCCATTGGAGCTCCTATAATTCACCCCTCCACTTT.

This chain uses TRBV9 with TRBJ2-2; no clear D gene. CDR1 is SGDLS, CDR2 YYNGEE, per germline. The CDR3 is made up of 17 amino acids. V lost 1 base and J 0 bases, leaving 13 bases between the germline ends. The CDR3: CASSVISGTANTGELFF. The CDR3 DNA sequence: TGTGCCAGCAGCGTAATTTCAGGCACCGCGAACACCGGGGAGCTGTTTTTT.

The rearrangement uses TRBV28 and TRBJ1-1; D unresolved. Germline V gene sequence: CDR1 MDHEN, CDR2 SYDVKM. Trimming cost V 6 bases and J 1 base, with 9 bases left between them. The CDR3 spans 13 residues. The CDR3 sequence is CASRPRWNTEAFF. CDR3 nucleotide sequence: TGTGCCAGCAGACCCCGGTGGAACACTGAAGCTTTCTTT.

The DNA for the CDR3 is TGTGCCAGCAGCCCGACGGAATACAATGAGCAGTTCTTC. It is translated as CASSPTEYNEQFF. This rearrangement joins TRBV27 to TRBJ2-1; no clear D gene. Trimming took 6 bases from V and 4 from J, leaving 10 bases between them. The CDR3 extends over 13 amino acids. Germline CDR1 MNHEY, CDR2 SMNVEV (reference sequence).

V gene TRBV5-4 combines with J gene TRBJ1-4; 8 positions match TRBD1. V trimming: 4 bases; J trimming: 3 bases; junction bases outside the gene matches: 2. CDR3 size: 14 residues. CDR1 and CDR2 from the germline V gene are SGHNT and YYREEE (reference sequence). The CDR3: CASSIQGANEKLFF. CDR3 bases: TGTGCCAGCAGCATACAGGGGGCTAATGAAAAACTGTTTTTT.

This rearrangement joins TRBV6-5 to TRBJ1-6, with D possibly matching TRBD1 (5 bases). V lost 2 bases to trimming and J lost 10 bases, with 12 bases between them. The CDR3 runs to 14 residues. CDR1 is MNHEY and CDR2 is SVGAGI in the germline V gene. CDR3 amino acids: CASSYRQGGSPLHF. The DNA of the CDR3 is TGTGCCAGCAGTTACAGGCAGGGTGGCTCACCCCTCCACTTT.

This chain uses TRBV5-1 with TRBJ2-3; D not resolved. Germline V lookup: CDR1 SGHRS, CDR2 YFSETQ. Between the trimmed V and J ends, which lost 0 bases and 4 bases, there was a span of 6 bases. CDR3 size: 13 residues. The CDR3 reads CASSLGKADTQYF. In DNA form, the CDR3 reads TGCGCCAGCAGCTTGGGGAAGGCAGATACGCAGTATTTT. Complete variable domain (other parts from reference TRBV5-1 and TRBJ2-3): KAGVTQTPRYLIKTRGQQVTLSCSPISGHRSVSWYQQTPGQGLQFLFEYFSETQRNKGNFPGRFSGRQFSNSRSEMNVSTLELGDSALYLCASSLGKADTQYFGPGTRLTVL.

The rearrangement joins TRBV6-5 to TRBJ1-2, with D unresolved. CDR3 length: 12 amino acids. Deletions cut 6 bases from V and 4 bases from J, with 9 bases between. Per the germline V gene, CDR1 is MNHEY and CDR2 is SVGAGI. The CDR3 here is CASSREGYGYTF. As DNA, the CDR3 is TGTGCCAGCAGCCGAGAGGGCTATGGCTACACCTTC.

This rearrangement joins TRBV12-3 or TRBV12-4 to TRBJ1-5, with TRBD1 as a possible D gene (6 bases). Trimming left V 3 bases short and J 10 bases short, with 7 bases between. This CDR3 is 11 amino acids long. The CDR3 here is CASSFGGPQHF. CDR3 DNA sequence: TGTGCCAGCAGTTTCGGGGGCCCCCAGCATTTT.

The chain joins TRBV4-1 to TRBJ1-2; D perhaps matches TRBD1 (6 bases). The CDR3 has 14 amino acids. The V gene lost 1 base and the J gene lost 4 bases, with 10 bases spanning the gap. The germline gives CDR1 MGHRA, CDR2 YSYEKL. CDR3 nucleotides: TGCGCCAGCAGCCAAGTCGGGGGCGCCTATGGCTACACCTTC. Translation gives CASSQVGGAYGYTF.

The chain employs TRBV5-1 and TRBJ2-7, with D maybe TRBD2 (5 bases). The CDR3 totals 16 residues. With 4 bases removed from V and 0 bases from J, the gap between germline ends came to 17 bases. The V gene's germline CDR1 is SGHRS and CDR2 YFSETQ. The CDR3 protein is CASSPLSGSTSYEQYF. CDR3 in DNA: TGCGCCAGCAGCCCTTTAAGCGGAAGTACCTCCTACGAGCAGTACTTC.